These 20 T cell receptor beta chains were sequenced from one sample in a study of neurological immune-mediated disorders. TCRdb re-analysed the 5' RACE reads in MiXCR, keeping a single row per CDR3 protein. The table shows 120,000 or so distinct CDR3 sequences, with about 3.4% occurring only once. What was sequenced was PBMCs. The receptor set was obtained from a woman aged 25 to 39 with multiple sclerosis.

This clonotype was counted at least ten times. The chain employs TRBV29-1 and TRBJ2-5, with unresolved D. CDR3 length: 13 residues. Trimming left V 2 bases short and J 3 bases short, with 10 bases between. The germline V gene has CDR1 SQVTM and CDR2 ANQGSEA. The chain's CDR3 is CSVEKGREETQYF. In DNA, the CDR3 is TGCAGCGTTGAAAAGGGCAGAGAAGAGACCCAGTACTTC.

This clonotype showed up many times. This chain connects TRBV7-2 to TRBJ2-1; possible D gene TRBD1, 6 bases. With 4 bases removed from V and 0 bases from J, the gap between germline ends came to 10 bases. The CDR3 is made up of 15 amino acids. Germline CDR1 reads SGHTA; CDR2 reads FQGNSA. The CDR3 reads CASSSDSYSYNEQFF. The CDR3, as DNA: TGTGCCAGCAGCTCGGACAGCTACTCCTACAATGAGCAGTTCTTC.

This clonotype was seen at least ten times. J is TRBJ1-2 and V is TRBV7-8; D is possibly TRBD1 (5 bases). The CDR3 has 15 residues. V was cut by 5 bases and J by 5 bases, with 18 bases left in between. Per the germline V gene, CDR1 is SGHVS and CDR2 is FQNEAQ. CDR3 sequence (DNA): TGTGCCAGCAGCACAGCCCTAAGGGGTACTTATGGCTACACCTTC. The encoded protein is CASSTALRGTYGYTF.

This clonotype was seen repeatedly, ten times or more. The genes are TRBV20-1 and TRBJ1-2; D call uncertain. CDR1 is DFQATT, CDR2 SNEGSKA, per germline (reference sequence). This CDR3 has 15 amino acids. The germline V and J ends were trimmed by 0 bases and 0 bases, with 11 bases remaining between them. This CDR3 reads CSARDEGTANYGYTF. The CDR3 nucleotides read TGCAGTGCTAGAGATGAAGGCACTGCTAACTATGGCTACACCTTC.

This clonotype appeared many times. The chain couples TRBV7-8 to TRBJ2-1; D not certain. Germline V gene lookup returns CDR1 SGHVS and CDR2 FQNEAQ. CDR3 length: 14 residues. V dropped 5 bases and J dropped 9 bases, with 17 bases sitting between them. DNA of the CDR3: TGTGCCAGCAGCCCCCTGGCGGCAAGCGTTGAGCAGTTCTTC. This sequence encodes CASSPLAASVEQFF.

This clonotype has a count of ten or more. The CDR3 DNA reads TGTGCCAGCAGCTTAGCAAGAGGGGGAATTGCTGGAAACACCATATATTTT. Protein: CASSLARGGIAGNTIYF. This rearrangement joins TRBV7-2 to TRBJ1-3; a weak D match, TRBD1 (6 bases). CDR1 SGHTA and CDR2 FQGNSA come from the germline V gene. Trimming removed 0 bases from V and 2 bases from J, with 14 bases in between. The CDR3 has 17 residues. The full variable domain, its missing parts supplied by reference TRBV7-2 and TRBJ1-3, is GAGVSQSPSNKVTEKGKDVELRCDPISGHTALYWYRQSLGQGLEFLIYFQGNSAPDKSGLPSDRFSAERTGGSVSTLTIQRTQQEDSAVYLCASSLARGGIAGNTIYFGEGSWLTVV.

This clonotype was seen at least ten times. The chain links TRBV6-2 or TRBV6-3 to TRBJ2-1; no definite D call. V was trimmed by 5 bases and J by 8 bases, leaving 7 bases between them. Looked up from germline, CDR1 is MNHEY and CDR2 is SVGEGT. This CDR3 has 11 amino acids. In DNA, the CDR3 is TGTGCCAGCAGTAGGGCAGATGAGCAGTTCTTC. As protein: CASSRADEQFF.

This clonotype has at least ten counts. J is TRBJ2-2 and V is TRBV10-3; 12 positions match TRBD2. Germline loops: CDR1 ENHRY, CDR2 SYGVKD. V lost 10 bases to trimming and J lost 4 bases; unmatched junction nucleotides: 7. The CDR3 length is 15 residues. Written as DNA, the CDR3 is TGTGCCACGACTAGCGGGAGTCCCGGCACCGGGGAGCTGTTTTTT. The encoded protein is CATTSGSPGTGELFF.

Note on this clonotype: Here the CDR3 omits its conserved ending phenylalanine or tryptophan, so a read error is the likely source. The V gene is TRBV12-3 or TRBV12-4, the J gene TRBJ1-6, with D unclear. V lost 4 bases and J lost 7, with 14 bases in between. The CDR3 has 15 amino acids. Written as DNA, the CDR3 is TGTGCCAGCAGTTCAGACGGATCTAGGAATTCACCCCTCCACGTT. Translated: CASSSDGSRNSPLHV.

This clonotype was found many times. The chain links TRBV12-3 or TRBV12-4 to TRBJ1-5; no definite D call. V was trimmed by 6 bases and J by 4 bases, leaving 4 bases between them. The CDR3 runs to 11 residues. CDR3 DNA sequence: TGTGCCAGCAGCTCAAATCAGCCCCAGCATTTT. This sequence encodes CASSSNQPQHF.

At least ten counts were recorded for this clonotype. This CDR3 is CASSLQFVTGELFF. The CDR3 nucleotides read TGCGCCAGCAGCTTGCAATTTGTTACCGGGGAGCTGTTTTTT. The chain recombines TRBV5-1 with TRBJ2-2, with D hard to call. The germline V and J ends were trimmed by 1 base and 5 bases, with 9 bases remaining between them. The CDR3 loop spans 14 amino acids. CDR1 and CDR2 from the germline V gene are SGHRS and YFSETQ.

Of note for this clonotype: This may be a read error: a much more frequent sequence differs by one nucleotide. J is TRBJ2-5 and V is TRBV7-2; 8 bases line up with TRBD2. The V gene's germline CDR1 is SGHTA and CDR2 FQGNSA. This CDR3 comprises 15 residues. CDR3 region: CASSPLGGGQENQYF. Written as DNA, the CDR3 is TGTGCCAGCAGCCCCCTCGGGGGGGGGCAGGAGAACCAGTACTTC.

This clonotype was counted at least ten times. The chain has TRBV5-1 and TRBJ2-7; TRBD1 is a possible D gene (5 bases). This CDR3 spans 15 amino acids. Trimming removed 5 bases at V and 4 bases at J, with 19 bases between. Germline CDR1 is SGHRS and CDR2 is YFSETQ. CDR3 nucleotides: TGCGCCAGCAGTCCTGGCAGGGTCCTCGGTTACGAGCAGTACTTC. Its protein is CASSPGRVLGYEQYF.

The sample holds many counts of this clonotype. V is TRBV7-2 and J is TRBJ1-3, with TRBD1 identical over 9 bases. From germline, CDR1 is SGHTA and CDR2 FQGNSA. Trimming cost V 5 bases and J 0 bases; bases outside gene matches: 5. The CDR3 is 16 amino acids. The CDR3 bases are TGTGCCAGCAGCCCGGGACAGGGTTACTCTGGAAACACCATATATTTT. Translating it yields CASSPGQGYSGNTIYF.

This clonotype was seen at least ten times. The V call is TRBV20-1, the J call TRBJ2-7; 12 bases are a match to TRBD2. CDR3 size: 13 residues. Germline values: CDR1 DFQATT, CDR2 SNEGSKA (reference sequence). J gave up 7 bases and V 6 bases, and 7 bases lay outside the gene matches. CDR3 region: CSAPTSGGWEQYF. The CDR3, as DNA: TGCAGTGCCCCGACTAGCGGGGGTTGGGAGCAGTACTTC.

This clonotype was seen repeatedly, ten times or more. V gene TRBV29-1 combines with J gene TRBJ2-7; D uncertain. CDR1 and CDR2 (germline): SQVTM, ANQGSEA. The germline V and J ends were trimmed by 5 bases and 2 bases, with 7 bases remaining between them. The CDR3 is 11 amino acids. This CDR3 reads CSVSDAYEQYF. DNA of the CDR3: TGCAGCGTTTCTGACGCCTACGAGCAGTACTTC.

This clonotype was detected ten times or more. V and J are TRBV5-1 and TRBJ2-3; D call uncertain. Trimming removed 0 bases from V and 6 bases from J, with 8 bases in between. The germline V gene encodes CDR1 SGHRS and CDR2 YFSETQ. CDR3 length: 13 residues. CDR3 in amino acids: CASSLALLDTQYF. The DNA for the CDR3 is TGCGCCAGCAGCTTGGCCCTCTTGGATACGCAGTATTTT.

This clonotype was counted many times. The V and J genes are TRBV21-1 and TRBJ1-1. TRBV21-1 is a pseudogene locus. This CDR3 has 12 residues. This chain's CDR3 is CAIYDRNTEAFF. The CDR3 DNA reads TGTGCCATCTATGATAGGAACACTGAAGCTTTCTTT.

This clonotype was counted at least ten times. This chain joins TRBV9 and TRBJ2-1; tentatively, D is TRBD2 (5 bases). Trimming left V 1 base short and J 0 bases short, with 14 bases between. In germline, CDR1 is SGDLS, CDR2 YYNGEE. This CDR3 has 17 residues. The CDR3 is CASSVSSGGGSYNEQFF. DNA for the CDR3: TGTGCCAGCAGCGTAAGCTCTGGCGGAGGCTCCTACAATGAGCAGTTCTTC. Full variable domain (rest looked up from reference TRBV9 and TRBJ2-1): DSGVTQTPKHLITATGQRVTLRCSPRSGDLSVYWYQQSLDQGLQFLIQYYNGEERAKGNILERFSAQQFPDLHSELNLSSLELGDSALYFCASSVSSGGGSYNEQFFGPGTRLTVL.

This clonotype was observed at least ten times. The rearrangement uses TRBV10-1 and TRBJ2-1, with 10 bases fitting TRBD2. Germline V gives CDR1 WNHNN, CDR2 SYGVQD (reference sequence). V dropped 6 bases and J dropped 6; count of bases not matched to a gene: 8. This CDR3 contains 15 residues. In DNA form, the CDR3 reads TGCGCCAGCAGCTTATCTAGCGGGAGTTTCAATGAGCAGTTCTTC. Protein: CASSLSSGSFNEQFF.